This TCR beta chain originates from a study of shared clonotypes between healthy human individuals. With regard to this clone: Its matching antigen is unknown. Other DNA sequences in the sample encode the same CDR3.

Study-wide findings and caveats: Relative to memory subsets, naive subsets generally showed larger estimated richness.

Measured with immunoSEQ multiplex PCR; TCRdb has only the in-frame clones, and not every one. This table holds about 2.4 million clones, 90% to 95% found once. The CDR3 covers 14 residues. Germline CDR1 is LNHDA and CDR2 is SQIVND (reference sequence). J lost 3 bases, V lost 5 bases, and 4 bases had no gene match. The sequence was collected from a man between 18 and 29 years old in good health. V is TRBV19 and J is TRBJ2-7; 10 bases fit TRBD2. Sequenced material: naive CD4+ T cells sorted from blood. Indicated subset: CD45RA+ positively selected. The CDR3 here is CASSLASGGYEQYF. As DNA, the CDR3 is TGTGCCAGTAGTTTGGCTAGCGGGGGCTACGAGCAGTACTTC.